This T cell receptor (beta chain) is from a study of blood T cell repertoires in COVID-19. Study-level information: Spain, Italy and the United States supplied samples that represented acute and convalescent COVID-19. Nucleic acid was either cDNA or gDNA, and it came from T cells, B-cell-depleted T cells, or PBMCs.

Sequencing used immunoSEQ multiplex PCR; TCRdb keeps in-frame clones, though not all of them. The repertoire has 400,000 or so clones, roughly nine tenths of them found once; the top ten carry 1.1%. Assignment of participants to cohorts was predicated upon participant-reported clinical history. Each recovered donor of Cohort 3 presented with two negative PCRs, clearance, or symptom resolution. CDR1 is MNHEY and CDR2 is SMNVEV in the germline V gene (reference sequence). The CDR3 spans 13 residues. Trimming stripped 6 bases from V and 3 bases from J, with 12 bases between. The sequence was collected from a man under 40 who had recovered from COVID-19. The chain carries TRBV27 and TRBJ2-7, with D possibly TRBD1 on 5 matching bases. Sequenced: PBMCs or T cells enriched from blood (not recorded which). Here the CDR3 reads CASRRFQGYEQYF. The CDR3 coding sequence is TGTGCCAGCAGACGGTTCCAGGGCTACGAGCAGTACTTC.